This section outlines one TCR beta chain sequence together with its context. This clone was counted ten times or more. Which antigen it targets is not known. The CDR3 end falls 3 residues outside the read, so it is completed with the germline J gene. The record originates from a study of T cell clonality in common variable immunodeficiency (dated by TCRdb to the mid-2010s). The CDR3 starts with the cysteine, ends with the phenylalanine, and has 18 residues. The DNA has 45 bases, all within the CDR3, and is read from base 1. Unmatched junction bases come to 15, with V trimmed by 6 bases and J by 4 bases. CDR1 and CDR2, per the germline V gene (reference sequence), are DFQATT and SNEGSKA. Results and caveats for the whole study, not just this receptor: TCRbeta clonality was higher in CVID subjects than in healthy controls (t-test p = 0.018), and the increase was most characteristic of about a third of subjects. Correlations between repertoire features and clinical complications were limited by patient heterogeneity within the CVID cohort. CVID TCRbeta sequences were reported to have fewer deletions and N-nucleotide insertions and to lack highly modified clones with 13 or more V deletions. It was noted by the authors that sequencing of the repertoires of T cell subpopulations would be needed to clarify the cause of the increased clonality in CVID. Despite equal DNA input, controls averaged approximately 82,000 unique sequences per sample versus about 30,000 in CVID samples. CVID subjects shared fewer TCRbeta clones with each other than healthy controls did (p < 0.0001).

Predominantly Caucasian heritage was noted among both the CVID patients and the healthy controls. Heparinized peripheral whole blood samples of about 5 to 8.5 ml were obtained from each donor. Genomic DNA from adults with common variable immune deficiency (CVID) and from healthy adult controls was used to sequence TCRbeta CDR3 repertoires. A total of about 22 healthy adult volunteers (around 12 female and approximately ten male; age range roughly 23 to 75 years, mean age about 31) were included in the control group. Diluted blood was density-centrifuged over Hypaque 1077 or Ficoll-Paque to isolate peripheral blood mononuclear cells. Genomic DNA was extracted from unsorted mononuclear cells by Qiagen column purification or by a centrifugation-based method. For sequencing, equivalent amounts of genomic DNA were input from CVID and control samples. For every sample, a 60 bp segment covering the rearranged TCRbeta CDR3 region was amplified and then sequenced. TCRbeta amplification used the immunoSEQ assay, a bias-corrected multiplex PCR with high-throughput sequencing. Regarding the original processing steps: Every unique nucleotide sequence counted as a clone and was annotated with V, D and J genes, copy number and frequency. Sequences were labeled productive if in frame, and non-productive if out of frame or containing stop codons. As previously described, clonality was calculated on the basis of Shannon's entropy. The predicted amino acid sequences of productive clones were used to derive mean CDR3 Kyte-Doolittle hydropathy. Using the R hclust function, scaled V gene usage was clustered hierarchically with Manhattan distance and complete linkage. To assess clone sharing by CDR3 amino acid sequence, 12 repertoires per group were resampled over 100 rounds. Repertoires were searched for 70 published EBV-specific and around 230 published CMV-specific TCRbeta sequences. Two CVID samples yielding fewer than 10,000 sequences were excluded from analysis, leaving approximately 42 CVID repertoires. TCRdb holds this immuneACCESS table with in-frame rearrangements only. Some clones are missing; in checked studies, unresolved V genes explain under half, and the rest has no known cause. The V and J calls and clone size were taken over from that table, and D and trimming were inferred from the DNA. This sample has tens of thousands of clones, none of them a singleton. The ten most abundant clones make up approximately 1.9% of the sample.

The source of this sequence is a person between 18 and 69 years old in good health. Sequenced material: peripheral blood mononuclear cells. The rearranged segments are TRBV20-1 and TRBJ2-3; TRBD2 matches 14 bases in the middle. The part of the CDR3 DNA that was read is TGCAGTGCCAGAAAAATTAAAAGACTAGCGGGGGGGCCAGATACG. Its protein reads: CSARKIKRLAGGPDT. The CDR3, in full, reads CSARKIKRLAGGPDTQYF.